The 9 T cell receptor beta chains below come from one sample, sequenced in a study of identical twins. MiXCR was run by TCRdb on the 5' RACE reads, yielding one entry per CDR3 protein. The sample lists about 240,000 distinct CDR3 sequences; over 9.5% were seen once. Sequencing was carried out using memory T cells sorted from blood. All receptors derive from a man between 50 and 59 years old in good health.

This clonotype was recorded at least ten times. The chain couples TRBV6-1 to TRBJ1-4; perhaps TRBD1 as D (5 bases). Germline V gives CDR1 MNHNS, CDR2 SASEGT. The CDR3 loop spans 15 amino acids. V was cut by 5 bases and J by 4 bases, with 14 bases left in between. The CDR3 DNA is TGTGCCAGCAGTCCCGAGGGGCTCGTTAATGAAAAACTGTTTTTT. Its protein product is CASSPEGLVNEKLFF.

This clonotype was picked up many times. This rearrangement joins TRBV10-3 to TRBJ2-1; the D gene is possibly TRBD1 (6 bases). CDR1 and CDR2 (germline): ENHRY, SYGVKD. The CDR3 is made up of 16 amino acids. V was clipped by 0 bases and J by 7 bases, with 16 bases between them. CDR3 bases: TGTGCCATCAGTGAGTCGGGGGCTAGGATTGGTAATGAGCAGTTCTTC. Protein sequence: CAISESGARIGNEQFF.

Only a few counts were recorded for this clonotype. J is TRBJ2-3 and V is TRBV6-2 or TRBV6-3, with D possibly called TRBD1 or TRBD2 (5 bases each). V was trimmed by 7 bases and J by 0 bases, leaving 8 bases between them. The CDR3 totals 13 residues. In germline, CDR1 is MNHEY, CDR2 SVGEGT. The CDR3 region has the DNA TGTGCCAGCAAAGGGACCAGCACAGATACGCAGTATTTT. Its protein product is CASKGTSTDTQYF.

This clonotype was seen repeatedly, ten times or more. This rearrangement joins TRBV5-6 to TRBJ1-4; D is unclear. Germline CDR1 SGHDT, CDR2 YYEEEE. The CDR3 sequence is 13 residues long. The V gene lost 7 bases and the J gene lost 0 bases, with 7 bases spanning the gap. The CDR3 nucleotides are TGTGCCAGCCAAGAGGCAACTAATGAAAAACTGTTTTTT. It yields the protein CASQEATNEKLFF.

This clonotype was observed a few times. In DNA form, the CDR3 reads TGTGCCAGCAGTGACCCAACCGGCCGGGACCACAAAAACATTCAGTACTTC. This codes for CASSDPTGRDHKNIQYF. The chain carries TRBV6-4 and TRBJ2-4; D may be TRBD1 or TRBD2 (5 bases each). The CDR3 totals 17 residues. Deletions cut 2 bases from V and 3 bases from J, with 17 bases between. Looked up from germline, CDR1 is MRHNA and CDR2 is SNTAGT.

This clonotype was seen many times. The rearrangement joins TRBV4-1 to TRBJ1-5; 7 nucleotides match TRBD1. V lost 6 bases and J lost 6; bases outside the gene matches: 5. CDR1 and CDR2 (germline): MGHRA, YSYEKL. The CDR3 has 13 amino acids. The DNA of the CDR3 is TGCGCCAGCAGTGACAGGGTGGGTCAGCCCCAGCATTTT. This translates into CASSDRVGQPQHF.

This clonotype came up many times. CDR3: CASREELSNQPQHF. Written as DNA, the CDR3 is TGTGCCAGCAGGGAGGAGCTTAGCAATCAGCCCCAGCATTTT. J is TRBJ1-5 and V is TRBV2; the D is unclear. CDR3 length: 14 residues. V lost 6 bases, J lost 0 bases, and 9 bases lay in between. CDR1 and CDR2 (germline): SNHLY, FYNNEI. The entire variable domain, with the rest obtained from reference TRBV2 and TRBJ1-5, is as follows: EPEVTQTPSHQVTQMGQEVILRCVPISNHLYFYWYRQILGQKVEFLVSFYNNEISEKSEIFDDQFSVERPDGSNFTLKIRSTKLEDSAMYFCASREELSNQPQHFGDGTRLSIL.

This clonotype was counted ten times or more. The rearrangement links TRBV5-1 to TRBJ1-1; D possibly corresponds to TRBD1 (5 bases). This CDR3 region has 14 residues. From germline, CDR1 is SGHRS and CDR2 YFSETQ. The ends were cut back, 2 bases at V and 3 bases at J, with 11 bases in the middle. CDR3 DNA sequence: TGCGCCAGCAGCTTACAGGAGGGGTACACTGAAGCTTTCTTT. It specifies CASSLQEGYTEAFF.

The V and J genes are TRBV6-5 and TRBJ2-3, with 8 bases matching TRBD1. The CDR3 consists of 16 residues. Germline trimming cut 1 base from V and 2 bases from J; bases unmatched to any gene: 5. Germline-derived CDR1 and CDR2 are MNHEY and SVGAGI. The CDR3 here is CASSYLGQGATDTQYF. The DNA for the CDR3 is TGTGCCAGCAGTTACTTGGGCCAGGGGGCCACAGATACGCAGTATTTT.